The subject of this entry is one T cell receptor (beta chain). V gave up 7 bases and J gave up 2 bases; unmatched junction bases: 17. CDR3 length: 19 residues. In germline, CDR1 is MNHNS, CDR2 SASEGT. After constant-region reverse-primer amplification, full-length variable regions underwent semi-nested PCR with Nested Universal Primer A. One entry per CDR3 protein results from TCRdb running MiXCR on the 5' RACE reads. The sample holds several thousand distinct CDR3 sequences, about three quarters seen once. The source is a female donor with breast cancer. The source material was memory CD4+ T cells sorted from a lymph node. As to subset: memory CD4+ T cells, CD4+CD45RO+CD25-. The rearrangement uses TRBV6-1 and TRBJ2-2; 9 bases map to TRBD1. The CDR3 reads CASTDPAGTGSKNTGELFF. For the CDR3, the DNA is TGTGCCAGCACTGACCCTGCGGGGACAGGGTCGAAAAACACCGGGGAGCTGTTTTTT.